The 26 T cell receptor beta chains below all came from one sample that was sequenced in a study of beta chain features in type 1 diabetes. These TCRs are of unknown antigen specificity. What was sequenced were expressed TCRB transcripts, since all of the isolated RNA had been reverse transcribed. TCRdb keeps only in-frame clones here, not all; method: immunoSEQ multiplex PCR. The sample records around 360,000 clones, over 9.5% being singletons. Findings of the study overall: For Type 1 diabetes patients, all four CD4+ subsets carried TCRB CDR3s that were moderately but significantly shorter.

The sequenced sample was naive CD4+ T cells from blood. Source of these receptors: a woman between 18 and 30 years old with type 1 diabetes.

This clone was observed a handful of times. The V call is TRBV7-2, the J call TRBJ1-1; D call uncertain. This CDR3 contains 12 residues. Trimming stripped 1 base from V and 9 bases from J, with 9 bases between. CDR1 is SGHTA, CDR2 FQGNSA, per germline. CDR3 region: CASSLDGRKAFF. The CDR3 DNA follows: TGTGCCAGCAGCTTAGACGGCAGGAAAGCTTTCTTT.

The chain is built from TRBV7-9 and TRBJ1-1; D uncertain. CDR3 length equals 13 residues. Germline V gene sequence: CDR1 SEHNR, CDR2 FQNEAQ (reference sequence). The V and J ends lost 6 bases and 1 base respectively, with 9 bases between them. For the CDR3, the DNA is TGTGCCAGCAGTGTAACTCCGAACACTGAAGCTTTCTTT. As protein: CASSVTPNTEAFF.

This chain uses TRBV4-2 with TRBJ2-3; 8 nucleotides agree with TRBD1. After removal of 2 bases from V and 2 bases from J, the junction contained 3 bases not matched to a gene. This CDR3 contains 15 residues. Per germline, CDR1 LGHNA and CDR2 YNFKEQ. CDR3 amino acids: CASSQQGANTDTQYF. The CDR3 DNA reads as TGTGCCAGCAGCCAACAGGGGGCTAACACAGATACGCAGTATTTT.

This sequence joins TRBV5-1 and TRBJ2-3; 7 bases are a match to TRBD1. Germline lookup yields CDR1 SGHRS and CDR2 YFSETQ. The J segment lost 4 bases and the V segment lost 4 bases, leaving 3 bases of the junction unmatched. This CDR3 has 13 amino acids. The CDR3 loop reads CASSLTGSDTQYF. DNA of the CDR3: TGCGCCAGCAGCCTGACAGGGTCAGATACGCAGTATTTT.

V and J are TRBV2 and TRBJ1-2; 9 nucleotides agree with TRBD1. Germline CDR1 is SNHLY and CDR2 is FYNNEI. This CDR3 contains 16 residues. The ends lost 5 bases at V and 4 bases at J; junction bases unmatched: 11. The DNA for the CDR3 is TGTGCCAGCAGTCGAACCGGACAGGGGATTATCTATGGCTACACCTTC. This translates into CASSRTGQGIIYGYTF.

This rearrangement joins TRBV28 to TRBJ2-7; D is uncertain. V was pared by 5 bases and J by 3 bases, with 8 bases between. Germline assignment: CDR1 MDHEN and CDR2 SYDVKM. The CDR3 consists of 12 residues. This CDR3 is CASSPTVYEQYF. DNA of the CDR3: TGTGCCAGCAGTCCTACCGTCTACGAGCAGTACTTC.

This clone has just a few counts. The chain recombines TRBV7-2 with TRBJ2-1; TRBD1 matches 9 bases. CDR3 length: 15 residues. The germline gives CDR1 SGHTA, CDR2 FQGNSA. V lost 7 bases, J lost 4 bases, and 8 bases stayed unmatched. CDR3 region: CASTSPGTGYNEQFF. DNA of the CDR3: TGTGCCAGCACATCGCCCGGGACAGGGTACAATGAGCAGTTCTTC. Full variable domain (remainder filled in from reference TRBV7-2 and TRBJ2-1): GAGVSQSPSNKVTEKGKDVELRCDPISGHTALYWYRQSLGQGLEFLIYFQGNSAPDKSGLPSDRFSAERTGGSVSTLTIQRTQQEDSAVYLCASTSPGTGYNEQFFGPGTRLTVL.

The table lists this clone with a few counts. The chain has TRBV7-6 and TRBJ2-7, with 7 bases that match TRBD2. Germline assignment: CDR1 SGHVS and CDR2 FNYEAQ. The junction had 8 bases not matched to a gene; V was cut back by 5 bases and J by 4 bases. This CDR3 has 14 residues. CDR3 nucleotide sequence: TGTGCCAGCAGCCAACGGGGGGTTCCTTACGAGCAGTACTTC. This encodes CASSQRGVPYEQYF.

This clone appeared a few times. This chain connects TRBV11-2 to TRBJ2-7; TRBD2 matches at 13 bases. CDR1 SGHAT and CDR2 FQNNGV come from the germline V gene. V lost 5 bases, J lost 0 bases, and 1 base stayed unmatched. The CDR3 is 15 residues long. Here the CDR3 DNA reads TGTGCCAGCAGCCGACTAGCGGGAGGCTCCTACGAGCAGTACTTC. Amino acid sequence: CASSRLAGGSYEQYF.

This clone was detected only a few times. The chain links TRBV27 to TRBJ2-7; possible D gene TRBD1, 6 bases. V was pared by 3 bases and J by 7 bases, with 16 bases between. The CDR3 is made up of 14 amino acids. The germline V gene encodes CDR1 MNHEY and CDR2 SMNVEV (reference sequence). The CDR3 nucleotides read TGTGCCAGCAGTTTTGCTAACAGGGCAGGAGAGCAGTACTTC. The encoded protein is CASSFANRAGEQYF.

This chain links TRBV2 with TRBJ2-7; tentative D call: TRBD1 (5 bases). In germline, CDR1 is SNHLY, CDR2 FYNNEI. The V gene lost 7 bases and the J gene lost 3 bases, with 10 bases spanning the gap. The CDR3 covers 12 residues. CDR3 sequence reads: CASKGSSYEQYF. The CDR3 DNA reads TGTGCCAGCAAGGGGTCCAGCTACGAGCAGTACTTC.

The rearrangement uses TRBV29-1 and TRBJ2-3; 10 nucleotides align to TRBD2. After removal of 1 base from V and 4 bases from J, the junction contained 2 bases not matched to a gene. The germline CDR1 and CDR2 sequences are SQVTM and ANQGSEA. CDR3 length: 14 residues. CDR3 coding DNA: TGCAGCGTTGAAGCTAGCGGGAGCCCAGATACGCAGTATTTT. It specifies CSVEASGSPDTQYF.

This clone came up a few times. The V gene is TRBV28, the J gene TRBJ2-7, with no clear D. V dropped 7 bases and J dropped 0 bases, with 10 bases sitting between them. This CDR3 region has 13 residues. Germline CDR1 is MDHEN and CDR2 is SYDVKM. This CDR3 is CASNSALSYEQYF. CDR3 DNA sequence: TGTGCCAGCAACTCTGCCCTCTCCTACGAGCAGTACTTC.

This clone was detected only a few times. The CDR3 reads CARGTVTTNEKLFF. The CDR3 bases are TGTGCCCGGGGGACAGTAACAACTAATGAAAAACTGTTTTTT. V is TRBV30 and J is TRBJ1-4, with 7 bases that match TRBD1. The V segment lost 8 bases and the J segment 0 bases; nucleotides outside the gene matches: 6. In germline, CDR1 is GTSNPN, CDR2 SVGIG (reference sequence). This CDR3 has 14 residues. Together with reference TRBV30 and TRBJ1-4, the CDR3 gives the full variable domain: SQTIHQWPATLVQPVGSPLSLECTVEGTSNPNLYWYRQAAGRGLQLLFYSVGIGQISSEVPQNLSASRPQDRQFILSSKKLLLSDSGFYLCARGTVTTNEKLFFGSGTQLSVL.

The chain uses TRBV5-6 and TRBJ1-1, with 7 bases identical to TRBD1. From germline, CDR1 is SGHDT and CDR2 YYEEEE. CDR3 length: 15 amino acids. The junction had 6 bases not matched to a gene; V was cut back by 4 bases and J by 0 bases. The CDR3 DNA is TGTGCCAGCAGCCTGGGACAGCCCATGAACACTGAAGCTTTCTTT. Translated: CASSLGQPMNTEAFF.

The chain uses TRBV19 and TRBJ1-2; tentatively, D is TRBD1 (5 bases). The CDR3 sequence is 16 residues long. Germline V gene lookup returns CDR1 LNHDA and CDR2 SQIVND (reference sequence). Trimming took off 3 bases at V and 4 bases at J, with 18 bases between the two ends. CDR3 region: CASSISPQGLSYGYTF. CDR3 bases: TGTGCCAGTAGTATCTCCCCCCAGGGCCTGTCCTATGGCTACACCTTC. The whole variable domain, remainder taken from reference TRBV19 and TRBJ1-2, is DGGITQSPKYLFRKEGQNVTLSCEQNLNHDAMYWYRQDPGQGLRLIYYSQIVNDFQKGDIAEGYSVSREKKESFPLTVTSAQKNPTAFYLCASSISPQGLSYGYTFGSGTRLTVV.

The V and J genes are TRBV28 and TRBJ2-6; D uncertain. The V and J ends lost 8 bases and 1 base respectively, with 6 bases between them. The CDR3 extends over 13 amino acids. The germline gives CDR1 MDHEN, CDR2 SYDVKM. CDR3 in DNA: TGTGCCAGCCGAGATTCTGGGGCCAACGTCCTGACTTTC. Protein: CASRDSGANVLTF.

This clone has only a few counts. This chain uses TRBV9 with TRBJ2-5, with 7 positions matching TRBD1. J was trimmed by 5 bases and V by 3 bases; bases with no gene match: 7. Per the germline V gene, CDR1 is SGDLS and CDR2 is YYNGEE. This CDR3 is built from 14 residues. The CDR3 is CASSATGSVETQYF. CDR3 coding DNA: TGTGCCAGCAGCGCGACAGGGTCGGTGGAGACCCAGTACTTC. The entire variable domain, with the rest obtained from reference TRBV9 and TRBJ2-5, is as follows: DSGVTQTPKHLITATGQRVTLRCSPRSGDLSVYWYQQSLDQGLQFLIQYYNGEERAKGNILERFSAQQFPDLHSELNLSSLELGDSALYFCASSATGSVETQYFGPGTRLLVL.

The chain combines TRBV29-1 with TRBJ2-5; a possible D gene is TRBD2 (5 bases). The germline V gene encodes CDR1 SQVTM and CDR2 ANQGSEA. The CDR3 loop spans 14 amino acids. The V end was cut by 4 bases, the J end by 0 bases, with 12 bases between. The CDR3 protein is CSVGLAVYQETQYF. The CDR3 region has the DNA TGCAGCGTTGGTCTAGCAGTGTACCAAGAGACCCAGTACTTC.

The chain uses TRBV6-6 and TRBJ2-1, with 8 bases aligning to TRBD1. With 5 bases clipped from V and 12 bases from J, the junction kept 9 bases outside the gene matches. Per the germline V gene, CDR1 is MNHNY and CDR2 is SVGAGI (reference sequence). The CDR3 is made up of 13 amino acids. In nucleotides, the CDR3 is TGTGCCAGCAGTGGACAGGGTGGGATCTCGCAGTTCTTC. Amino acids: CASSGQGGISQFF.

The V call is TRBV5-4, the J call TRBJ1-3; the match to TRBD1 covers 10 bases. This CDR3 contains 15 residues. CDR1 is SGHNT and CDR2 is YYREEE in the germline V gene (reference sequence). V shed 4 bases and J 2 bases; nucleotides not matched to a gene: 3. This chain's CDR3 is CASSRDRGTGNTIYF. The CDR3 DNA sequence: TGTGCCAGCAGCCGGGACAGGGGAACTGGAAACACCATATATTTT.

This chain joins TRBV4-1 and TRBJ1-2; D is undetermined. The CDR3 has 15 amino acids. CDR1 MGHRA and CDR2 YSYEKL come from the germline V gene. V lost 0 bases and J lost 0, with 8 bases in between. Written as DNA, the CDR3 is TGCGCCAGCAGCCAAGATAATGCGGCTAACTATGGCTACACCTTC. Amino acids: CASSQDNAANYGYTF.

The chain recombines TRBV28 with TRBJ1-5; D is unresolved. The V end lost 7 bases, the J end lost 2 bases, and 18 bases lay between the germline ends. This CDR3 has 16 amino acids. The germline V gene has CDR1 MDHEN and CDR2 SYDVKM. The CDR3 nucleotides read TGTGCCAGCACCCTGGCCGCGGGGTTTGGCAATCAGCCCCAGCATTTT. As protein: CASTLAAGFGNQPQHF.

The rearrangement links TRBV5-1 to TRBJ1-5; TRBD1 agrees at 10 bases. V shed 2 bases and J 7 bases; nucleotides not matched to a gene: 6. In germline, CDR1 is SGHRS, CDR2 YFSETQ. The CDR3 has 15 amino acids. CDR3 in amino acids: CASSFDGDRGQPQHF. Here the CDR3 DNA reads TGCGCCAGCAGCTTCGATGGGGACAGGGGACAGCCCCAGCATTTT.

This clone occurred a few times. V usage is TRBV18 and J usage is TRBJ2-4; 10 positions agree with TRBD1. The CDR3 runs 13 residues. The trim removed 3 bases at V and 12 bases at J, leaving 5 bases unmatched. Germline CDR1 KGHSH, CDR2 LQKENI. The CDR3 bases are TGTGCCAGCTCACCGACAGGGGGCAAGGATCAGTACTTC. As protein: CASSPTGGKDQYF.

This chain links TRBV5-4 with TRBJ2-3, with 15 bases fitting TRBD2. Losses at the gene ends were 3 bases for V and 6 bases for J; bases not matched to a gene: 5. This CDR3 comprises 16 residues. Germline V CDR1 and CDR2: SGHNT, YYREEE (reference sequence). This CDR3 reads CASSSGLAGGVDTQYF. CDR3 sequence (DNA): TGTGCCAGCAGCTCGGGACTAGCGGGGGGCGTGGATACGCAGTATTTT.